The sequence of this T cell receptor (beta chain) was determined in a study of early stage breast cancer tumors. Study-level information: Average read coverage per sample was approximately 9.1-fold. General observations from the study: Blood repertoires resembled normal breast more than tumor.

Worth noting for this clone: Its target is unknown.

Repertoires were generated with immunoSEQ multiplex PCR, while TCRdb's copy carries only in-frame clones and drops some. The sample includes tens of thousands of clones, over 65% seen only once; the top ten take about 3.7%. The sequence came from a person under 45 with breast cancer. Sequenced material: blood.

This chain's CDR3 is CASSTSYEQYF. The DNA of the CDR3 is TGTGCCAGCAGTACCTCGTACGAGCAGTACTTC. This sequence joins TRBV27 and TRBJ2-7; no clear D gene. The CDR3 runs to 11 residues. CDR1 and CDR2 from the germline V gene are MNHEY and SMNVEV (reference sequence). V gave up 5 bases and J gave up 4 bases, with 6 bases separating them.